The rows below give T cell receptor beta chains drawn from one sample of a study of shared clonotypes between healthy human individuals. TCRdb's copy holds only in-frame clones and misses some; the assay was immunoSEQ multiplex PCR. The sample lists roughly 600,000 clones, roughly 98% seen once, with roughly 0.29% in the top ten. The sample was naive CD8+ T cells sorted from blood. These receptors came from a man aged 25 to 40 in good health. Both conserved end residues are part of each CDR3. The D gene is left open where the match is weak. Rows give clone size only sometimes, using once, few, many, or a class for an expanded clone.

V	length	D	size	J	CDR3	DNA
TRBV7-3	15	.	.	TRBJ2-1	CASSKDGSSYNEQFF	TGTGCCAGCAGCAAGGACGGGAGCTCCTACAATGAGCAGTTCTTC
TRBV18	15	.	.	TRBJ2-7	CASSPPAGTTYEQYF	TGTGCCAGCTCACCACCCGCAGGGACCACCTACGAGCAGTACTTC
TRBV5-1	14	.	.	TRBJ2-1	CASSLDGAVNEQFF	TGCGCCAGCAGCTTGGACGGGGCGGTCAATGAGCAGTTCTTC
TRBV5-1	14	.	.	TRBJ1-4	CASSPDRRNEKLFF	TGCGCCAGCAGCCCAGACAGGAGAAATGAAAAACTGTTTTTT
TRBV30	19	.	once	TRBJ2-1	CAWMKGDSKLLISYNEQFF	TGTGCCTGGATGAAGGGGGACTCCAAACTCCTTATCTCCTACAATGAGCAGTTCTTC
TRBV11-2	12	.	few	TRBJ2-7	CASSLDSYEQYF	TGTGCCAGCAGCTTAGACAGCTACGAGCAGTACTTC
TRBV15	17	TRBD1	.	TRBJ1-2	CATSRDGGTGQSYGYTF	TGTGCCACCAGCAGAGATGGGGGGACAGGACAATCATATGGCTACACCTTC
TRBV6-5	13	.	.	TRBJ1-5	CASSPSGSQPQHF	TGTGCCAGCAGTCCAAGCGGGAGTCAGCCCCAGCATTTT
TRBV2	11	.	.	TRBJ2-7	CASADSYEQYF	TGTGCCAGCGCAGACTCCTACGAGCAGTACTTC
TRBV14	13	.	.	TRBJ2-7	CASSQDRIHEQYF	TGTGCCAGCAGCCAAGATCGTATTCACGAGCAGTACTTC
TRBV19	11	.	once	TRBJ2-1	CASRVYNEQFF	TGTGCCAGTAGGGTCTACAATGAGCAGTTCTTC
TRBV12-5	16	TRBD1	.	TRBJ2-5	CASGEQGAEFDKTQYF	TGTGCTAGTGGCGAACAGGGGGCGGAATTTGATAAGACCCAGTACTTC
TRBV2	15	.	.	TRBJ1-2	CASSGGQGDFYGYTF	TGTGCCAGCAGTGGAGGCCAGGGCGACTTTTATGGCTACACCTTC
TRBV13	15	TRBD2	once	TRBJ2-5	CASSPGLARQETQYF	TGTGCCAGCAGCCCCGGACTAGCGAGACAAGAGACCCAGTACTTC
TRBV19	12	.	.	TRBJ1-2	CASSISTDGYTF	TGTGCCAGTAGTATATCGACGGATGGCTACACCTTC
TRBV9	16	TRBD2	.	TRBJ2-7	CASSEGLAGGSYEQYF	TGTGCCAGCAGCGAGGGACTAGCGGGAGGGTCCTACGAGCAGTACTTC
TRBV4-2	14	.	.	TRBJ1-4	CASSQDRSNEKLFF	TGTGCCAGCAGCCAAGATAGGTCAAATGAAAAACTGTTTTTT
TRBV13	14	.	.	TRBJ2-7	CASSSRVGVYEQYF	TGTGCCAGCAGCTCCCGAGTGGGAGTTTACGAGCAGTACTTC
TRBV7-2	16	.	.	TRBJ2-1	CASSLEVGTYYNEQFF	TGTGCCAGCAGCTTAGAAGTTGGGACATATTACAATGAGCAGTTCTTC
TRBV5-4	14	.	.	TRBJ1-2	CASSLSGGGYGYTF	TGTGCCAGCAGCTTGTCCGGAGGGGGCTATGGCTACACCTTC
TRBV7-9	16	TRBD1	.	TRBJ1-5	CASSLARTGANQPQHF	TGTGCCAGCAGCTTAGCGAGGACAGGGGCCAATCAGCCCCAGCATTTT
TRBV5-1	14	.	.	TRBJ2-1	CASSLAPDPNEQFF	TGCGCCAGCAGCTTGGCCCCGGACCCCAATGAGCAGTTCTTC
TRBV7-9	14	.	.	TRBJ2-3	CASSTRGGPDTQYF	TGTGCCAGCAGCACCCGCGGAGGGCCTGATACGCAGTATTTT
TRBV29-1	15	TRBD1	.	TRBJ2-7	CSVEEGTGNTYEQYF	TGCAGCGTTGAAGAGGGGACAGGTAATACCTACGAGCAGTACTTC
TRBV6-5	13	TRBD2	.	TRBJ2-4	CASSYSGTSGSYF	TGTGCCAGCAGTTACTCCGGGACTAGCGGGAGTTACTTC
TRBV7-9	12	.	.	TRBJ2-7	CASSFGAGEQYF	TGTGCCAGCAGCTTCGGTGCGGGGGAGCAGTACTTC
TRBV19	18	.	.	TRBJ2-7	CASSIAAPGLDVGYEQYF	TGTGCCAGTAGTATCGCCGCACCTGGACTGGATGTTGGATACGAGCAGTACTTC
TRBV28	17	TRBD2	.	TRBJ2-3	CASSFPSAGVGTDTQYF	TGTGCCAGCAGTTTCCCATCAGCGGGAGTTGGAACAGATACGCAGTATTTT
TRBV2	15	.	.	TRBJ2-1	CASTLSGSGDNEQFF	TGTGCCAGCACACTTTCAGGGTCTGGAGACAATGAGCAGTTCTTC
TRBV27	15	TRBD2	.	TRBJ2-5	CASSLSKLAGETQYF	TGTGCCAGCAGTTTATCGAAGCTAGCGGGGGAGACCCAGTACTTC
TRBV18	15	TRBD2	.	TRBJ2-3	CASSPSSGSTDTQYF	TGTGCCAGCTCCCCTTCTAGCGGGTCCACAGATACGCAGTATTTT
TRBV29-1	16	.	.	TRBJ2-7	CSVVGGREEGTYEQYF	TGCAGCGTTGTAGGAGGGCGGGAAGAAGGAACCTACGAGCAGTACTTC
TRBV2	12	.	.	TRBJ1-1	CASIPGYTEAFF	TGTGCCAGCATTCCAGGGTACACTGAAGCTTTCTTT
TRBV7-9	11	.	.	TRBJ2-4	CASSMGDIQYF	TGTGCCAGCAGCATGGGGGACATTCAGTACTTC
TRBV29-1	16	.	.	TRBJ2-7	CSVTLTIGQHSYEQYF	TGCAGCGTTACTCTGACCATCGGACAGCACTCCTACGAGCAGTACTTC